A selection of T cell receptor beta chains follows, all from one sample in a study of chemoradiotherapy in HPV16-positive cancers. The table came from immunoSEQ multiplex PCR; TCRdb's copy has only in-frame clones and leaves some out. The sample yields roughly 1,100 clones, approximately 39% seen once. The sample was taken from a patient who underwent chemoradiotherapy. The receptors come from a human donor with HPV-associated anogenital cancer. CDR3s include the opening cysteine and the closing phenylalanine or tryptophan. D genes are given only for firm matches. Expanded clones are given a class, and other clones once, few, many or no size at all.

>-|-|TRBJ1-5|TRBV27
CASSLSWGNLGQPQHF
TGTGCCAGCAGTTTATCTTGGGGAAACTTGGGTCAGCCCCAGCATTTT
>-|-|TRBJ1-1|TRBV5-1
CASSSGQGSNTEAFF
TGCGCCAGCAGCTCTGGTCAGGGCTCTAACACTGAAGCTTTCTTT
>TRBD2|once|TRBJ2-3|TRBV7-3
CASSGSGRPDTQYF
TGTGCCAGCAGCGGTAGCGGGAGGCCAGATACGCAGTATTTT
>-|-|TRBJ2-7|TRBV29-1
CSVYSEISSYEQYF
TGCAGCGTCTACAGTGAGATTAGCTCCTACGAGCAGTACTTC
>TRBD1|-|TRBJ2-1|TRBV27
CASSLGQGASYNEQFF
TGTGCCAGCAGTTTGGGACAGGGGGCTTCCTACAATGAGCAGTTCTTC
>-|-|TRBJ2-3|TRBV9
CASSVAPGTLTGTQYF
TGTGCCAGCAGCGTAGCCCCCGGGACCCTCACCGGTACGCAGTATTTT
>-|-|TRBJ2-2|TRBV29-1
CSVVSQANTGELFF
TGCAGCGTTGTAAGCCAGGCGAACACCGGGGAGCTGTTTTTT
>-|few|TRBJ1-2|TRBV6-5
CASSYDRNYGYTF
TGTGCCAGCAGTTACGACAGAAACTATGGCTACACCTTC
>TRBD1|-|TRBJ1-5|TRBV5-1
CASSPETGHNQPQHF
TGCGCCAGCAGCCCAGAGACAGGGCACAATCAGCCCCAGCATTTT
>-|few|TRBJ2-3|TRBV19
CASSSPPEGYTDTQYF
TGTGCCAGTAGTTCCCCCCCCGAGGGATACACAGATACGCAGTATTTT
>-|-|TRBJ1-5|TRBV6-1
CASSEQPRNQPQHF
TGTGCCAGCAGTGAGCAACCGCGGAATCAGCCCCAGCATTTT
>-|-|TRBJ1-2|TRBV2
CASSGVGGGRDGYTF
TGTGCCAGCAGTGGAGTAGGAGGGGGGCGAGATGGCTACACCTTC
>-|-|TRBJ1-6|TRBV30
CAWSRTLNNSPLHF
TGTGCCTGGAGCAGGACTTTAAACAATTCACCCCTCCACTTT
>TRBD2|-|TRBJ2-1|TRBV7-3
CASSLGTRLSDEQFF
TGTGCCAGCAGCTTAGGGACTAGACTCTCCGATGAGCAGTTCTTC
>-|-|TRBJ1-1|TRBV10-3
CAINGPNTEAFF
TGTGCCATCAACGGTCCGAACACTGAAGCTTTCTTT